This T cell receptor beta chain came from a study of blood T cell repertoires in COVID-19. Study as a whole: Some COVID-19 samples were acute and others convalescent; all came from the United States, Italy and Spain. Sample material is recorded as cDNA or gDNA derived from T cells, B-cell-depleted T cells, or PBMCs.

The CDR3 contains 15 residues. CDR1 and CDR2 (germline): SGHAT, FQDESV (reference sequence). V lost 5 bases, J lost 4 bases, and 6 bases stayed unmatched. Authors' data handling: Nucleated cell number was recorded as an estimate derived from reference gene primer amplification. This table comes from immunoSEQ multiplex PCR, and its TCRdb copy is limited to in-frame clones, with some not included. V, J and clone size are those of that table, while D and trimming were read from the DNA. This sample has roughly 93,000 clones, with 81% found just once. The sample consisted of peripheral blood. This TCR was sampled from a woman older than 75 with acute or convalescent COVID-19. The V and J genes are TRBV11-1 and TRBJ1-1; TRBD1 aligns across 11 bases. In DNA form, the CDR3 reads TGTGCCAGCAGCCTCCCCGGGACAGGGGGCACTGAAGCTTTCTTT. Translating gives CASSLPGTGGTEAFF.